Listed below are T cell receptor beta chains from one sample, sequenced in a study of T cell changes during pregnancy in multiple sclerosis. Sequenced by immunoSEQ multiplex PCR; TCRdb stores in-frame clones only, minus some. Seen here are about 40,000 clones, approximately 92% observed once, and the top ten hold roughly 1.1%. The sample here was CD4+ T cells from peripheral blood mononuclear cells, taken in the first trimester of pregnancy. These receptors were collected from a female donor with multiple sclerosis, enrolled in a pregnancy study. CDR3s include the opening cysteine and the closing phenylalanine or tryptophan. D genes are given only for firm matches. Size values are once, few and many counts, or a class for expanded clones, and some rows have none.

clone_size d_call j_call v_call cdr3_aa cdr3_nt
few TRBD1 TRBJ1-4 TRBV9 CASSSGTGKEKLFF TGTGCCAGCAGCTCCGGGACAGGGAAGGAAAAACTGTTTTTT
- - TRBJ2-1 TRBV27 CASSLSKGPASYNEQFF TGTGCCAGCAGTTTATCGAAGGGGCCAGCATCCTACAATGAGCAGTTCTTC
- TRBD1 TRBJ1-5 TRBV7-8 CASSRQGGTNQPQHF TGTGCCAGCAGCCGACAGGGGGGGACCAATCAGCCCCAGCATTTT
- - TRBJ1-3 TRBV18 CASSPGRITGNTIYF TGTGCCAGCTCACCGGGCCGCATCACTGGAAACACCATATATTTT
- - TRBJ1-2 TRBV2 CASSGGGGARANYGYTF TGTGCCAGCAGTGGAGGGGGAGGGGCAAGAGCTAACTATGGCTACACCTTC
- TRBD1 TRBJ2-7 TRBV19 CASSIRDRGRDEQYF TGTGCCAGTAGTATACGGGACAGGGGGCGGGACGAGCAGTACTTC
- - TRBJ1-1 TRBV11-2 CASSLDGGRTEAFF TGTGCCAGCAGCTTAGACGGGGGAAGGACTGAAGCTTTCTTT
- - TRBJ2-5 TRBV4-1 CASSRNVLAVETQYF TGCGCCAGCAGCCGGAACGTACTAGCTGTAGAGACCCAGTACTTC
- - TRBJ2-2 TRBV5-1 CASSLDSLTGELFF TGCGCCAGCAGCTTGGACAGTCTAACCGGGGAGCTGTTTTTT
- TRBD1 TRBJ1-2 TRBV9 CASSASGQGNYGYTF TGTGCCAGCAGTGCAAGCGGACAGGGAAACTATGGCTACACCTTC
- TRBD2 TRBJ2-3 TRBV30 CAWSTGSGSRDTQYF TGTGCCTGGAGTACCGGTAGCGGGAGTAGAGATACGCAGTATTTT
- TRBD2 TRBJ2-2 TRBV28 CASSTSGIVGELFF TGTGCCAGCAGTACTAGCGGGATAGTCGGGGAGCTGTTTTTT
- - TRBJ1-2 TRBV28 CASWAGGHRTSGYTF TGTGCCAGCTGGGCGGGGGGACACAGAACTTCGGGCTACACCTTC
- TRBD1 TRBJ2-7 TRBV2 CASNRDRGNEQYF TGTGCCAGCAACCGGGACAGGGGAAACGAGCAGTACTTC
- TRBD2 TRBJ2-3 TRBV9 CASSIQLTSGHTDTQYF TGTGCCAGCAGCATACAATTGACTAGCGGCCACACAGATACGCAGTATTTT
- - TRBJ2-7 TRBV2 CASSARQVQYF TGTGCCAGCAGCGCACGACAGGTTCAGTACTTC
few TRBD2 TRBJ2-1 TRBV7-7 CASSLAIAGGYNEQFF TGTGCTAGCAGCTTAGCGATAGCGGGAGGGTACAATGAGCAGTTCTTC
- - TRBJ2-7 TRBV19 CASSIKRAPNEQYF TGTGCCAGTAGTATAAAGCGGGCCCCTAACGAGCAGTACTTC
- TRBD2 TRBJ2-5 TRBV30 CAWSGLAGYQETQYF TGTGCCTGGAGTGGACTAGCGGGATACCAAGAGACCCAGTACTTC
- - TRBJ1-1 TRBV2 CASSEDRAAEAFF TGTGCCAGCAGTGAAGACAGGGCGGCTGAAGCTTTCTTT
- TRBD2 TRBJ2-7 TRBV6-5 CASSYSSSGYYEQYF TGTGCCAGCAGTTACTCCTCTAGCGGGTACTACGAGCAGTACTTC
- - TRBJ2-2 TRBV7-9 CASSLVVVFGQGTGELFF TGTGCCAGCAGCTTAGTCGTGGTGTTTGGGCAGGGGACCGGGGAGCTGTTTTTT
- - TRBJ2-7 TRBV7-2 CASSLVGRVGEQYF TGTGCCAGCAGCTTAGTCGGCAGGGTGGGCGAGCAGTACTTC
- - TRBJ2-7 TRBV7-8 CASSLGAMEQYF TGTGCCAGCAGCCTAGGGGCCATGGAGCAGTACTTC
once - TRBJ2-1 TRBV14 CASSQDMREARNEQFF TGTGCCAGCAGCCAAGATATGAGGGAGGCCCGCAATGAGCAGTTCTTC
- TRBD2 TRBJ2-5 TRBV7-3 CASSLSSEGGSGKTQYF TGTGCCAGCAGCTTAAGTTCGGAGGGAGGGTCGGGAAAGACCCAGTACTTC
- - TRBJ2-2 TRBV6-1 CASSVQAPVLFF TGTGCCAGCAGTGTACAGGCCCCGGTTTTGTTTTTT
- TRBD2 TRBJ2-7 TRBV6-1 CASSEGPSGDYEQYF TGTGCCAGCAGTGAGGGGCCTAGCGGGGACTACGAGCAGTACTTC
- TRBD1 TRBJ2-7 TRBV4-1 CASSQEGQPSYEQYF TGCGCCAGCAGCCAAGAGGGACAGCCGTCCTACGAGCAGTACTTC
- - TRBJ1-1 TRBV11-2 CASSLESSNTEAFF TGTGCCAGCAGCTTAGAGAGCTCGAACACTGAAGCTTTCTTT
- - TRBJ2-5 TRBV30 CAWTGGKLETQYF TGTGCCTGGACCGGGGGAAAATTGGAGACCCAGTACTTC
- TRBD2 TRBJ2-5 TRBV19 CASSSLAGQKRETQYF TGTGCCAGTAGTTCCCTAGCGGGGCAAAAAAGGGAGACCCAGTACTTC
- - TRBJ2-3 TRBV7-3 CASSLGGSSDTQYF TGTGCCAGCAGCTTAGGGGGGAGTTCAGATACGCAGTATTTT
- TRBD1 TRBJ1-2 TRBV28 CASSLGTGGPSGYTF TGTGCCAGCAGTCTCGGGACAGGAGGCCCGAGTGGCTACACCTTC
- TRBD1 TRBJ1-3 TRBV9 CASSVKGTGRTGNTIYF TGTGCCAGCAGCGTAAAGGGGACAGGACGTACTGGAAACACCATATATTTT
- TRBD2 TRBJ2-1 TRBV30 CAWSVRAGAYNEQFF TGTGCCTGGAGTGTACGGGCGGGGGCCTACAATGAGCAGTTCTTC
- - TRBJ1-2 TRBV30 CAWSGRQGVSYTF TGTGCCTGGAGTGGCCGACAAGGCGTATCCTACACCTTC
once - TRBJ1-3 TRBV6-1 CASSEEAGLGGNTIYF TGTGCCAGCAGTGAAGAGGCAGGGTTGGGTGGAAACACCATATATTTT
- - TRBJ2-3 TRBV5-1 CASSLRTDTQYF TGCGCCAGCAGCCTACGTACAGATACGCAGTATTTT
few - TRBJ1-1 TRBV10-1 CASNRELNTEAFF TGCGCCAGCAATCGGGAGTTAAACACTGAAGCTTTCTTT
- - TRBJ2-5 TRBV5-1 CASSLVDGPQYF TGCGCCAGCAGCTTGGTAGATGGGCCCCAGTACTTC
- - TRBJ2-5 TRBV7-2 CASSPIGLGEETQYF TGTGCCAGCAGCCCCATCGGGTTGGGAGAAGAGACCCAGTACTTC
once TRBD1 TRBJ2-3 TRBV19 CASSIGDRVLADTQYF TGTGCCAGTAGTATCGGCGACAGGGTCCTCGCAGATACGCAGTATTTT